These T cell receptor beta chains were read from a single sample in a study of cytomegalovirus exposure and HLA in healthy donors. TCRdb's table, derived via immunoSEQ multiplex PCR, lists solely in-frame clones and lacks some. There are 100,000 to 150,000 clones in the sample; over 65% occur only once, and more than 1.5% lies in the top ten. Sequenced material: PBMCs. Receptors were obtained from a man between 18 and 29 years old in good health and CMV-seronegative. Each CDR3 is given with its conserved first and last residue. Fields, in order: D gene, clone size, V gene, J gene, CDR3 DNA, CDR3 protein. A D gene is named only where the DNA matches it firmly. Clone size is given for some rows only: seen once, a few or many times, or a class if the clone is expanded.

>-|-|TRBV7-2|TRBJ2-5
TGTGCCAGCAGCTACAGGGCCCAAGAGACCCAGTACTTC
CASSYRAQETQYF
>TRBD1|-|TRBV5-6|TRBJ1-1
TGTGCCAGCAGCTTCCTTACAGGGGGCATGGCTGAAGCTTTCTTT
CASSFLTGGMAEAFF
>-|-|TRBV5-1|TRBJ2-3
TGCGCCAGCAGCCCCGCGGGCGGGGGGACAGTACCTAGCACAGATACGCAGTATTTT
CASSPAGGGTVPSTDTQYF
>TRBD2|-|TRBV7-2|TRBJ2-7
TGTGCCAGCAGCTATAATAGCGGGGGGGCCTACGAGCAGTACTTC
CASSYNSGGAYEQYF
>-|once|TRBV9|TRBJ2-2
TGTGCCAGCAGCGTAGCAGCGGGTTTAAACACCGGGGAGCTGTTTTTT
CASSVAAGLNTGELFF
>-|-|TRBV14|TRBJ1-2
TGTGCCAGCAGCCAAGACAGGAGGGGCTACACCTTC
CASSQDRRGYTF
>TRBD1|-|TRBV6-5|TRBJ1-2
TGTGCCAGCAGTTACGAGAACAGGGGTAACTATGGCTACACCTTC
CASSYENRGNYGYTF
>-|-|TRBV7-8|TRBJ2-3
TGTGCCAGCAGCTTAGGGAGCAGGGGACCCACAGATACGCAGTATTTT
CASSLGSRGPTDTQYF
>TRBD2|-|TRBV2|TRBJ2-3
TGTGCCAGAGATATAGCGGGGGCCCTCACAGATACGCAGTATTTT
CARDIAGALTDTQYF
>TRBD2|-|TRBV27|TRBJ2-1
TGTGCCAGCAGTCCTCGACTAGCGGGGGGGGGCTACAATGAGCAGTTCTTC
CASSPRLAGGGYNEQFF
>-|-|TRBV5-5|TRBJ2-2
TGTGCCAGCAGCTTACTAGCGAACACCGGGGAGCTGTTTTTT
CASSLLANTGELFF